The rows below give T cell receptor beta chains drawn from one sample of a study of regulatory T cells in long-lasting Graves disease. A single record per CDR3 protein comes from TCRdb applying MiXCR to the multiplex PCR reads. The sample lists 420,000 or so distinct CDR3 sequences, roughly 15% occurring once. The sample was also reused in another study, on T cells in Graves' hyperthyroidism and ophthalmopathy.

The specimen comprised peripheral blood mononuclear cells (PBMCs), sampled at new diagnosis, from a patient treated with antithyroid drugs. These TCRs come from a woman between 18 and 29 years old with Graves disease. Each CDR3 is given with its conserved first and last residue.

v_call	j_call	cdr3_aa
TRBV7-2	TRBJ2-1	CASSLEAGVYSYNEQFF
TRBV20-1	TRBJ2-7	CSARIDRGRNEQYF
TRBV29-1	TRBJ2-5	CSANWDSQETQYF
TRBV2	TRBJ2-7	CASKGDGTYEQYF
TRBV3-1	TRBJ1-2	CASSLPTGLGYTF
TRBV20-1	TRBJ2-2	CSTGTSNTGELFF
TRBV6-1	TRBJ2-3	CASSDGRSTDTQYF
TRBV28	TRBJ2-1	CASRQDRGFNEQFF
TRBV7-9	TRBJ2-1	CASSRWTSGTRSYNEQFF
TRBV19	TRBJ2-1	CASSIRTGSTGDEQFF
TRBV12-3/TRBV12-4	TRBJ2-5	CASSAPPRDQETQYF
TRBV28	TRBJ2-1	CASTDNSVSILAEQFF
TRBV6-1	TRBJ2-7	CASSRAYSYEQYF
TRBV13	TRBJ1-1	CASRGGVFWRGLNTEAFF
TRBV7-2	TRBJ2-7	CASSLGLAEAYEQYF
TRBV9	TRBJ2-5	CASSVDSPGTQYF
TRBV7-9	TRBJ2-5	CASSLDGGWQETQYF
TRBV20-1	TRBJ2-7	CSARDRESPYEQYF
TRBV28	TRBJ1-5	CASTLAGRTQPQHF
TRBV3-1	TRBJ2-2	CASSLGSYTGELFF
TRBV6-2/TRBV6-3	TRBJ1-1	CASSYPLEGRGPRMNTEAFF
TRBV7-2	TRBJ2-5	CASSWGTSGQETQYF
TRBV13	TRBJ1-1	CASSDFQETEAFF
TRBV28	TRBJ2-1	CASGDRLQFF
TRBV7-3	TRBJ2-1	CASSTTNYNEQFF
TRBV7-8	TRBJ2-1	CASSLGRRQFF
TRBV28	TRBJ1-1	CKVQEAFF
TRBV12-3/TRBV12-4	TRBJ2-1	CASSLQEDEQFF